Below, 22 T cell receptor beta chains from the same sample are listed, as sequenced in a study of CD8 T cells in ankylosing spondylitis. The study's findings and limits: Among TCR beta sequences, a motif of fewer than 10 highly homologous variants appeared characteristic of ankylosing spondylitis blood.

Their recognized antigens are unknown. Each CDR3 protein gets one entry after TCRdb re-called the 5' RACE reads with MiXCR. The sample has about 540,000 distinct CDR3 sequences, 9.5% to 15% seen once. Input material: blood, either unsorted or a sorted T cell fraction (not recorded which). The receptors come from a male donor with ankylosing spondylitis.

This clonotype was detected only a few times. The J gene is TRBJ2-5, the V gene TRBV4-2; 12 nucleotides line up with TRBD1. Germline V gene sequence: CDR1 LGHNA, CDR2 YNFKEQ. The CDR3 spans 17 residues. J gave up 4 bases and V 1 base, and 7 bases lay outside the gene matches. Here the CDR3 DNA reads TGTGCCAGCAGCCAAGGGAGGGACAGGGGGCTCGGAGAGACCCAGTACTTC. It encodes CASSQGRDRGLGETQYF.

CDR3 nucleotide sequence: TGTGCTAGTGGTTTCCGGACAGGTTACACCGGGGAGCTGTTTTTT. This translates into CASGFRTGYTGELFF. This chain connects TRBV12-5 to TRBJ2-2; 7 bases line up with TRBD1. The CDR3 consists of 15 residues. J gave up 3 bases and V 3 bases, and 4 bases lay outside the gene matches. From germline, CDR1 is LGHNT and CDR2 FRNRAP.

The chain uses TRBV2 and TRBJ2-6; D gene ambiguous. This CDR3 comprises 16 residues. Germline V gene data show CDR1 as SNHLY and CDR2 as FYNNEI. With 2 bases removed from V and 3 bases from J, the gap between germline ends came to 11 bases. In DNA, the CDR3 is TGTGCCAGCAGTGAATCACCTTCAGGTGGGGCCAACGTCCTGACTTTC. This codes for CASSESPSGGANVLTF.

This chain's CDR3 is CASSLDGRGSEQFF. The CDR3 DNA reads TGCGCCAGCAGCTTGGATGGCAGGGGAAGTGAGCAGTTCTTC. The chain employs TRBV5-1 and TRBJ2-1, with D possibly matching TRBD1 (6 bases). Germline CDR1 and CDR2: SGHRS and YFSETQ. This CDR3 region has 14 residues. Trimming stripped 0 bases from V and 9 bases from J, with 13 bases between.

V gene TRBV2 combines with J gene TRBJ2-6; tentative D call: TRBD1 (6 bases). Per germline, CDR1 SNHLY and CDR2 FYNNEI. V was shortened by 2 bases and J by 4 bases, with 12 bases between the two germline ends. The CDR3 contains 16 residues. The CDR3 loop is CASSEQGPEGANVLTF. DNA for the CDR3: TGTGCCAGCAGTGAACAGGGGCCGGAAGGGGCCAACGTCCTGACTTTC.

This clonotype came up a few times. The chain links TRBV7-6 to TRBJ2-5; 12 positions agree with TRBD2. Germline V CDR1 and CDR2: SGHVS, FNYEAQ. After removal of 4 bases from V and 9 bases from J, the junction contained 6 bases not matched to a gene. The CDR3 is 14 amino acids. As DNA, the CDR3 is TGTGCCAGCAGCTCTAGCGGGAGGGCCTCGGCCCAGTACTTC. Translation: CASSSSGRASAQYF. The whole variable domain, remainder taken from reference TRBV7-6 and TRBJ2-5, is GAGVSQSPRYKVTKRGQDVALRCDPISGHVSLYWYRQALGQGPEFLTYFNYEAQQDKSGLPNDRFSAERPEGSISTLTIQRTEQRDSAMYRCASSSSGRASAQYFGPGTRLLVL.

In its sample, this clonotype was seen a few times. This chain joins TRBV2 and TRBJ2-3; 9 nucleotides align to TRBD2. Unmatched junction bases numbered 4, after V lost 4 bases and J lost 2 bases. Germline CDR1 and CDR2: SNHLY and FYNNEI. The CDR3 totals 15 residues. CDR3 loop: CASSVSGSDTDTQYF. For the CDR3, the DNA is TGTGCCAGCAGTGTTAGCGGGAGTGACACAGATACGCAGTATTTT.

This clonotype was counted between two and nine times. The chain recombines TRBV24-1 with TRBJ2-5, with no clear D. V was pared by 4 bases and J by 4 bases, with 12 bases between. The CDR3 is 14 residues long. The germline CDR1 and CDR2 sequences are KGHDR and SFDVKD. This CDR3 is CATSDSPRRETQYF. CDR3 DNA: TGTGCCACCAGTGACTCACCCCGGAGAGAGACCCAGTACTTC.

The chain is built from TRBV20-1 and TRBJ1-1; tentatively, D is TRBD1 (6 bases). Germline V lookup: CDR1 DFQATT, CDR2 SNEGSKA (reference sequence). V was trimmed by 3 bases and J by 1 base, leaving 12 bases between them. The CDR3 is made up of 14 amino acids. This CDR3 reads CSASPGQANTEAFF. The CDR3 nucleotides are TGCAGTGCTAGTCCGGGACAAGCGAACACTGAAGCTTTCTTT.

This clonotype has a handful of counts. This chain joins TRBV3-1 and TRBJ1-2; 8 bases align to TRBD1. CDR3 length equals 17 residues. Germline-derived CDR1 and CDR2 are LGHDT and YNNKEL (reference sequence). The junction had 11 bases not matched to a gene; V was cut back by 1 base and J by 4 bases. This CDR3 is CASSQAGGQGSIYGYTF. CDR3 sequence (DNA): TGTGCCAGCAGCCAAGCCGGAGGACAGGGTTCGATCTATGGCTACACCTTC.

Many counts were recorded for this clonotype. This sequence joins TRBV3-1 and TRBJ2-1; TRBD2 might be the D (5 bases). CDR1 LGHDT and CDR2 YNNKEL come from the germline V gene (reference sequence). V gave up 0 bases and J gave up 4 bases, with 7 bases separating them. This CDR3 comprises 14 residues. DNA for the CDR3: TGTGCCAGCAGCCAAGATGGACTGTACAATGAGCAGTTCTTC. Protein: CASSQDGLYNEQFF.

The chain combines TRBV20-1 with TRBJ1-1; no definite D call. Per the germline V gene, CDR1 is DFQATT and CDR2 is SNEGSKA (reference sequence). The CDR3 sequence is 14 residues long. Trimming pared 1 base from V and 0 bases from J, leaving 9 bases between. As DNA, the CDR3 is TGCAGTGCTAGAGGGGCAGCCTTGAACACTGAAGCTTTCTTT. Protein: CSARGAALNTEAFF.

There are a few counts of this clonotype. The rearrangement links TRBV20-1 to TRBJ2-3, with 8 bases aligning to TRBD1. The V gene end was trimmed by 4 bases and the J gene end by 4 bases; junction bases not matched to a gene: 13. This CDR3 is built from 16 residues. Germline-derived CDR1 and CDR2 are DFQATT and SNEGSKA (reference sequence). DNA of the CDR3: TGCAGTGCTACCCTGGCAGGGGGCTCTGGGCCAGATACGCAGTATTTT. Its translation: CSATLAGGSGPDTQYF.

This clonotype was detected a few times. The chain couples TRBV7-6 to TRBJ1-5; D is unresolved. V lost 5 bases, J lost 7 bases, and 12 bases lay in between. CDR1 SGHVS and CDR2 FNYEAQ come from the germline V gene. The CDR3 has 13 residues. The CDR3 DNA reads TGTGCCAGCAGCATTTCGGTCGGACAGCCCCAGCATTTT. It yields the protein CASSISVGQPQHF. The variable domain in full, with the rest retrieved from reference TRBV7-6 and TRBJ1-5, is GAGVSQSPRYKVTKRGQDVALRCDPISGHVSLYWYRQALGQGPEFLTYFNYEAQQDKSGLPNDRFSAERPEGSISTLTIQRTEQRDSAMYRCASSISVGQPQHFGDGTRLSIL.

CDR3 residues: CSAVVAGELFF. The CDR3 nucleotides read TGCAGTGCTGTCGTGGCCGGGGAGCTGTTTTTT. The chain uses TRBV20-1 and TRBJ2-2; D is uncertain. V was clipped by 5 bases and J by 6 bases, with 7 bases between them. This CDR3 spans 11 amino acids. Germline CDR1 reads DFQATT; CDR2 reads SNEGSKA (reference sequence).

This rearrangement joins TRBV7-2 to TRBJ1-4, with 7 bases identical to TRBD1. Per germline, CDR1 SGHTA and CDR2 FQGNSA. Trimming at V came to 5 bases and at J to 2 bases, leaving 5 bases not matched to a gene. The CDR3 is 15 amino acids. CDR3 sequence (DNA): TGTGCCAGCAGCCCAACAGGGGAGACTAATGAAAAACTGTTTTTT. As protein: CASSPTGETNEKLFF.

This clonotype was observed a few times. This rearrangement joins TRBV14 to TRBJ2-5; D ambiguous. This CDR3 has 13 amino acids. From germline, CDR1 is SGHDN and CDR2 FVKESK. V lost 0 bases and J lost 1, with 3 bases in between. The CDR3 DNA sequence: TGTGCCAGCAGCCAAGAGGCCCAAGAGACCCAGTACTTC. Its translation is CASSQEAQETQYF.

This clonotype was counted only a few times. The chain employs TRBV12-3 or TRBV12-4 and TRBJ2-7; D not certain. This CDR3 has 13 residues. Trimming removed 3 bases from V and 3 bases from J, with 9 bases in between. CDR3 coding DNA: TGTGCCAGCAGTTTCTTCCAGAGCTACGAGCAGTACTTC. Residues: CASSFFQSYEQYF.

This clonotype was observed at least ten times. The J gene is TRBJ1-2, the V gene TRBV7-6, with unresolved D. In germline, CDR1 is SGHVS, CDR2 FNYEAQ. This CDR3 is built from 13 residues. V dropped 3 bases and J dropped 8 bases, with 13 bases sitting between them. The CDR3 DNA is TGTGCCAGCAGCTTCCCCGGAGTTCGGGGCTACACCTTC. Translating gives CASSFPGVRGYTF.

This clonotype was seen only a few times. J is TRBJ1-1 and V is TRBV25-1; D is ambiguous. CDR1 is MGHDK, CDR2 SYGVNS, per germline. With 11 bases removed from V and 4 bases from J, the gap between germline ends came to 17 bases. The CDR3 has 13 amino acids. CDR3 DNA sequence: TGTGCCGTACGAGGGTCGGGCAGCACTGAAGCTTTCTTT. Amino acids: CAVRGSGSTEAFF.

This clonotype came up a few times. The CDR3 coding sequence is TGTGCCAGCAGCTCCGTGGTAGGATTCAATGAGCAGTTCTTC. It codes for CASSSVVGFNEQFF. The V gene is TRBV7-9, the J gene TRBJ2-1, with D hard to call. Deletions cut 4 bases from V and 6 bases from J, with 13 bases between. From germline, CDR1 is SEHNR and CDR2 FQNEAQ (reference sequence). The CDR3 covers 14 residues.

This clonotype was counted many times. The J gene is TRBJ1-1, the V gene TRBV20-1; TRBD1 agrees at 9 bases. The CDR3 length is 16 residues. Germline values: CDR1 DFQATT, CDR2 SNEGSKA (reference sequence). V lost 5 bases, J lost 3 bases, and 13 bases stayed unmatched. In DNA, the CDR3 is TGCAGTGCTCTAGGACAGGGGAGTAAGGCTGACACTGAAGCTTTCTTT. As protein: CSALGQGSKADTEAFF.